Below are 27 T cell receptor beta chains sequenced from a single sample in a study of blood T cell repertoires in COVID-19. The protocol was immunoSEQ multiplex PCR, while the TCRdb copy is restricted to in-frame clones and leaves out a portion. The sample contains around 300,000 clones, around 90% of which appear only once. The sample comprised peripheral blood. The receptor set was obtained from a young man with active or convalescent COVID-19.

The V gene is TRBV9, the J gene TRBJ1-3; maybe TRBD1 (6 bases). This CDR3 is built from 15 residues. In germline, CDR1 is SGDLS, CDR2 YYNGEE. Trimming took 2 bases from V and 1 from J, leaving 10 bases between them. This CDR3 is CASSVSGQSGNTIYF. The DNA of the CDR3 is TGTGCCAGCAGCGTCAGCGGACAGTCTGGAAACACCATATATTTT.

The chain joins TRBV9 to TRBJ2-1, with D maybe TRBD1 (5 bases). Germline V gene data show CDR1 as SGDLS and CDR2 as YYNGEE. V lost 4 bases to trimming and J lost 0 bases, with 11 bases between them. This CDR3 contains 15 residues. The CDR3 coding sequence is TGTGCCAGCAGCCTTACAGGCATCTCCTACAATGAGCAGTTCTTC. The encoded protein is CASSLTGISYNEQFF.

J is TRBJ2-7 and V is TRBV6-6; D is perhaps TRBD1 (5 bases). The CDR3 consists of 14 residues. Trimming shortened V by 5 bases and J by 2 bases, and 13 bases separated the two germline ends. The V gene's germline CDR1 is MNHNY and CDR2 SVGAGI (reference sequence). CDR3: CASSPRVGPYEQYF. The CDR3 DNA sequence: TGTGCCAGCAGTCCCCGGGTGGGGCCCTACGAGCAGTACTTC.

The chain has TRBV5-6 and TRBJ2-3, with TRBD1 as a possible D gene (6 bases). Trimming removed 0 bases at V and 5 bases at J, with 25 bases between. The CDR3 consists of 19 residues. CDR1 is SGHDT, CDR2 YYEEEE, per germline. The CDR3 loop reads CASSLGRQAAVLPQDTQYF. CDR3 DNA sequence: TGTGCCAGCAGCTTGGGGCGACAGGCGGCGGTCCTTCCACAAGATACGCAGTATTTT. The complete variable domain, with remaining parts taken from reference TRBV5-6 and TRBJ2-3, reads DAGVTQSPTHLIKTRGQQVTLRCSPKSGHDTVSWYQQALGQGPQFIFQYYEEEERQRGNFPDRFSGHQFPNYSSELNVNALLLGDSALYLCASSLGRQAAVLPQDTQYFGPGTRLTVL.

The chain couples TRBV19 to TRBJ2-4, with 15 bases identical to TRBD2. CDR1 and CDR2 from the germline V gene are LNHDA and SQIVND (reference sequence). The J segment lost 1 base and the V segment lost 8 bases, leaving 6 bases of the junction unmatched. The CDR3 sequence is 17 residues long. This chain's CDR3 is CASSWTSGGEAKNIQYF. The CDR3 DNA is TGTGCCAGTTCCTGGACTAGCGGGGGGGAGGCCAAAAACATTCAGTACTTC.

The CDR3 loop is CASSFGPQETQYF. CDR3 DNA sequence: TGTGCCAGCAGCTTTGGGCCTCAAGAGACCCAGTACTTC. The chain employs TRBV5-5 and TRBJ2-5; D is uncertain. The CDR3 consists of 13 residues. V dropped 2 bases and J dropped 2 bases, with 7 bases sitting between them. Germline CDR1 SGHKS, CDR2 YYEKEE (reference sequence).

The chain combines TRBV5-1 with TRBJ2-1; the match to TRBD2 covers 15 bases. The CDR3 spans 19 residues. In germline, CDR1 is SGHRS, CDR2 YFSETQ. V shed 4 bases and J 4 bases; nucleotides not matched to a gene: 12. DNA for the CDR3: TGCGCCAGCAGCAAGTCCGGGACTAGCGGGGGGAAGCTTTACAATGAGCAGTTCTTC. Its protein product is CASSKSGTSGGKLYNEQFF.

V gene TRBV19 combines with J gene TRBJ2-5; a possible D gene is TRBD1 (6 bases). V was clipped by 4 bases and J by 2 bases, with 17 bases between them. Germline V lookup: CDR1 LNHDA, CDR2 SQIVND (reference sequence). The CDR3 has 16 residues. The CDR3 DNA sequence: TGTGCCAGTAGTACCTCGTTCGAGGGGGATCAAGAGACCCAGTACTTC. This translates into CASSTSFEGDQETQYF.

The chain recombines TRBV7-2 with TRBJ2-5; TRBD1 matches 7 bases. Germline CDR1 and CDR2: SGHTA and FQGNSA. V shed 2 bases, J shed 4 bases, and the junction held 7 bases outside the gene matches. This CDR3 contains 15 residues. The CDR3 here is CASSLMRGGGETQYF. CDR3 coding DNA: TGTGCCAGCAGCTTAATGAGAGGGGGCGGAGAGACCCAGTACTTC. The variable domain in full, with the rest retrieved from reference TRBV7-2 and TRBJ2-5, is GAGVSQSPSNKVTEKGKDVELRCDPISGHTALYWYRQSLGQGLEFLIYFQGNSAPDKSGLPSDRFSAERTGGSVSTLTIQRTQQEDSAVYLCASSLMRGGGETQYFGPGTRLLVL.

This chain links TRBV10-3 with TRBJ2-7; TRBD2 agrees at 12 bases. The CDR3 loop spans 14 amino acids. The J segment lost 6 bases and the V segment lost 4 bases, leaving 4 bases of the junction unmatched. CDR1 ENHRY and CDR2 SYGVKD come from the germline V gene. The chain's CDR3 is CAISASGGASEQYF. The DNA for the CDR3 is TGTGCCATCAGTGCTAGCGGGGGGGCTTCCGAGCAGTACTTC.

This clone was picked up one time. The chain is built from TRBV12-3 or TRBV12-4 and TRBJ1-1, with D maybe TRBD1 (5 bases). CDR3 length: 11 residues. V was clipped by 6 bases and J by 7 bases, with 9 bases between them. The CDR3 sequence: CASSEGLEAFF. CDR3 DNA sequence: TGTGCCAGCAGCGAGGGACTTGAAGCTTTCTTT.

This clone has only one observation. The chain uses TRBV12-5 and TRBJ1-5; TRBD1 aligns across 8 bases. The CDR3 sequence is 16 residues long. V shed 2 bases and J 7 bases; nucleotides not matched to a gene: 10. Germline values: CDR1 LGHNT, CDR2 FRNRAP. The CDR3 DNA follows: TGTGCTAGTGGTTTGCCCTCGCAGGGGGCGCAACAGCCCCAGCATTTT. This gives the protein CASGLPSQGAQQPQHF.

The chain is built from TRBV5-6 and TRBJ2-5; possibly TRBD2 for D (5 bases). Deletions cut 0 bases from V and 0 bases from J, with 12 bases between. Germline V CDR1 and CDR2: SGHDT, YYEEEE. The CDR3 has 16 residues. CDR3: CASSLVASAYQETQYF. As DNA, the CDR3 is TGTGCCAGCAGCTTGGTAGCGTCGGCCTACCAAGAGACCCAGTACTTC.

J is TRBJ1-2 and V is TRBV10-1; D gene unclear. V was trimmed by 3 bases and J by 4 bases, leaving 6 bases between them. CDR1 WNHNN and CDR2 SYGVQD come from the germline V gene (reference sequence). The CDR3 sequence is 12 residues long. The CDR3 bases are TGCGCCAGCAGTGACGGACTCTATGGCTACACCTTC. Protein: CASSDGLYGYTF.

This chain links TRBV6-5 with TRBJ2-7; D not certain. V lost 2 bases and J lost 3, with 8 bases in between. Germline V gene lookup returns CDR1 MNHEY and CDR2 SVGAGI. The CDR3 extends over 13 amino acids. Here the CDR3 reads CASSYQQNYEQYF. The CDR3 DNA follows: TGTGCCAGCAGTTACCAACAGAACTACGAGCAGTACTTC.

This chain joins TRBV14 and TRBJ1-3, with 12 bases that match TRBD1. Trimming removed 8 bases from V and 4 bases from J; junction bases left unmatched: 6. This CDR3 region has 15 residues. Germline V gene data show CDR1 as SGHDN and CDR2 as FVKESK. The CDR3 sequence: CASGGTGGLGNTIYF. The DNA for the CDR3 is TGTGCCAGCGGGGGGACAGGGGGCCTCGGAAACACCATATATTTT.

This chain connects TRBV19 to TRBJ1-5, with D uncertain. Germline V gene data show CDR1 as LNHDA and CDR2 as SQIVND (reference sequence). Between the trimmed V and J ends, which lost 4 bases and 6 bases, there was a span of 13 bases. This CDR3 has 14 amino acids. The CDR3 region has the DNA TGTGCCAGTAGTAGAGGGAGGGAAGGTCAGCCCCAGCATTTT. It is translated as CASSRGREGQPQHF.

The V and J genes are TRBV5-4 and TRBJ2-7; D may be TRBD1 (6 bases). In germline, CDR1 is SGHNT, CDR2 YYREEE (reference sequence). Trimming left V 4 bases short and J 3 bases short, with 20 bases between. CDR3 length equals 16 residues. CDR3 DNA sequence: TGTGCCAGCAGCCCTACCAGGGGTACTATCAACTACGAGCAGTACTTC. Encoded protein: CASSPTRGTINYEQYF.

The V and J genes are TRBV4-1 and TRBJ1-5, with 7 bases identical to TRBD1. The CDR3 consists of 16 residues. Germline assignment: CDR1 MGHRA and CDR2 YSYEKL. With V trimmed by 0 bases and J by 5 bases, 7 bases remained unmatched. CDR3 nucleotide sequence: TGCGCCAGCAGCCAAGATGGGGCAGGGGGACATCAGCCCCAGCATTTT. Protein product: CASSQDGAGGHQPQHF.

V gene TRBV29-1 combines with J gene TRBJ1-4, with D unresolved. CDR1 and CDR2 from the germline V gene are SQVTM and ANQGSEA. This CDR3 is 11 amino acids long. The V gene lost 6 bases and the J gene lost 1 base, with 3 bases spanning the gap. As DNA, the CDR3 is TGCAGCGTCCAAACTAATGAAAAACTGTTTTTT. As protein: CSVQTNEKLFF.

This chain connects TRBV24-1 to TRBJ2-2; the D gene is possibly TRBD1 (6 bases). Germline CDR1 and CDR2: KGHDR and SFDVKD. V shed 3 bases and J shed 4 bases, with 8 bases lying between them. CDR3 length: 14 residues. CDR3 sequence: CATSDPQGTGELFF. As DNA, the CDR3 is TGTGCCACCAGTGATCCACAGGGCACCGGGGAGCTGTTTTTT.

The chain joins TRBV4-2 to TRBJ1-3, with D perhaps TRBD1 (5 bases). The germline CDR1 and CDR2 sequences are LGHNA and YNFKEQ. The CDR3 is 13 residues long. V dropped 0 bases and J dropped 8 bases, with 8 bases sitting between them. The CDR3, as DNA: TGTGCCAGCAGCCAAGACAGGGCTGACACCATATATTTT. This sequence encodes CASSQDRADTIYF.

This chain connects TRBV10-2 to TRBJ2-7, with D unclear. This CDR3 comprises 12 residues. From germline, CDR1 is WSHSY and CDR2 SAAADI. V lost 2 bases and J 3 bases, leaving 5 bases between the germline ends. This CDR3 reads CASSENIYEQYF. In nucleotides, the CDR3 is TGCGCCAGCAGTGAGAACATCTACGAGCAGTACTTC.

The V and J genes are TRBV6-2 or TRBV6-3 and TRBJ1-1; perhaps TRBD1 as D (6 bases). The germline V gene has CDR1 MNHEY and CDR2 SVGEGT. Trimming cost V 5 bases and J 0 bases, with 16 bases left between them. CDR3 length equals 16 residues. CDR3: CASSQPDSYMNTEAFF. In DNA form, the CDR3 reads TGTGCCAGCAGTCAACCGGACAGTTACATGAACACTGAAGCTTTCTTT.

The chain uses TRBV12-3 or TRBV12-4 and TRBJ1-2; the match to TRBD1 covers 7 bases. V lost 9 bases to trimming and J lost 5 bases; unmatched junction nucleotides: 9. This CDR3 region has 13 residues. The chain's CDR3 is CASSGGVGYGYTF. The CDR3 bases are TGTGCCAGTTCAGGGGGTGTAGGGTATGGCTACACCTTC.

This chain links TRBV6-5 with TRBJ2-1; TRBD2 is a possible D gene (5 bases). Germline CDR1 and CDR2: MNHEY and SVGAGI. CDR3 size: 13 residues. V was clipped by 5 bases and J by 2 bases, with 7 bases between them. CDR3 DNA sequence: TGTGCCAGCAGTAGCGGTACCTACAATGAGCAGTTCTTC. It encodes CASSSGTYNEQFF.

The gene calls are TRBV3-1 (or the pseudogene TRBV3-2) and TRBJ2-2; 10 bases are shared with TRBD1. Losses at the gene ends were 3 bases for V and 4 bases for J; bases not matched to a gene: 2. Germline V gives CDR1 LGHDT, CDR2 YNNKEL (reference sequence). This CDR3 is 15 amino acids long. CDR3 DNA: TGTGCCAGCAGCCACCGGGACAGGGGCACCGGGGAGCTGTTTTTT. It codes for CASSHRDRGTGELFF.